This TCR beta chain is drawn from a study of patients and donors after allogeneic stem cell transplantation. V was shortened by 0 bases and J by 3 bases, with 12 bases between the two germline ends. Germline values: CDR1 LGHNA, CDR2 YNFKEQ. CDR3 size: 15 residues. One entry per CDR3 protein, called by TCRdb with MiXCR from the RT-PCR reads. The sample includes roughly 960,000 distinct CDR3 sequences, about a sixth of them seen just once. This clonotype was recorded many times. The sequencing sample was made of blood, either unsorted or a sorted T cell fraction (not recorded which). The chain links TRBV4-2 to TRBJ2-7; D remains unclear. This sequence was found in a human donor who was either an allogeneic HSCT recipient or a stem cell or donor lymphocyte infusion donor (not recorded which). It is not recorded whose cells these are; they may come from a transplant donor. CDR3 amino acids: CASSQESGWVYEQYF. DNA for the CDR3: TGTGCCAGCAGCCAAGAGTCTGGGTGGGTCTACGAGCAGTACTTC.